A selection of T cell receptor beta chains follows, all from one sample in a study of blood T cell repertoires in COVID-19. The assay was immunoSEQ multiplex PCR, and TCRdb's table has in-frame clones only and misses some. The sample carries some 110,000 clones, approximately 86% recorded once. The sample taken for sequencing was peripheral blood. These receptors were obtained from a man aged 35 to 55 with acute or convalescent COVID-19. Both conserved end residues are part of each CDR3. The D gene is left open where the match is weak. Some rows mark clone size as missing; the rest say once, few, many or name a class of expanded clone.

j_call cdr3_length v_call d_call clone_size cdr3_aa cdr3_nt
TRBJ2-7 14 TRBV4-3 TRBD1 NA CASSVSDRGYEQYF TGCGCCAGCAGCGTCAGTGACAGGGGCTACGAGCAGTACTTC
TRBJ1-6 13 TRBV6-5 NA NA CASRQDYNSPLHF TGTGCCAGCAGACAGGATTATAATTCACCCCTCCACTTT
TRBJ2-1 14 TRBV28 NA NA CASSSRGLYNEQFF TGTGCCAGCAGTTCGCGGGGACTGTACAATGAGCAGTTCTTC
TRBJ2-5 15 TRBV6-5 NA many CASSREPDIEETQYF TGTGCCAGCAGTCGCGAACCGGACATAGAAGAGACCCAGTACTTC
TRBJ2-7 13 TRBV12-3/TRBV12-4 TRBD1 NA CASSLARGQAQYF TGTGCCAGCAGTTTAGCGCGGGGACAGGCGCAGTACTTC
TRBJ2-3 14 TRBV30 TRBD1 NA CASGQQRTTDTQYF TGTGCATCGGGACAGCAAAGGACTACAGATACGCAGTATTTT
TRBJ1-1 11 TRBV12-3/TRBV12-4 NA NA CASTQNTEAFF TGTGCCAGCACCCAGAACACTGAAGCTTTCTTT
TRBJ1-1 13 TRBV5-6 NA NA CASSYLANTEAFF TGTGCCAGCAGCTATTTGGCGAACACTGAAGCTTTCTTT
TRBJ1-1 14 TRBV15 NA NA CATSRDIRDTEAFF TGTGCCACCAGCAGAGATATCAGGGACACTGAAGCTTTCTTT
TRBJ1-4 14 TRBV7-7 NA NA CASSLGSGGEKLFF TGTGCTAGCAGCTTAGGGTCCGGCGGTGAAAAACTGTTTTTT
TRBJ2-7 13 TRBV12-3/TRBV12-4 NA NA CASSLTSSYEQYF TGTGCCAGCAGCCTGACAAGTTCCTACGAGCAGTACTTC
TRBJ2-5 16 TRBV28 TRBD2 NA CASSAPLAGAGETQYF TGTGCCAGCAGTGCACCCCTGGCGGGAGCTGGTGAGACCCAGTACTTC
TRBJ1-1 15 TRBV25-1 TRBD1 NA CASSEFRGKRAEAFF TGTGCCAGCAGTGAATTCAGGGGGAAAAGGGCTGAAGCTTTCTTT
TRBJ1-1 14 TRBV19 NA few CASRLGGQNTEAFF TGTGCCAGTAGGTTGGGGGGGCAGAACACTGAAGCTTTCTTT
TRBJ1-1 14 TRBV2 TRBD1 NA CASRFYTGQLEAFF TGTGCCAGCAGGTTTTATACGGGACAGCTTGAAGCTTTCTTT
TRBJ1-2 15 TRBV3-1/TRBV3-2 NA few CASSQVRGAEDGYTF TGTGCCAGCAGCCAAGTTCGGGGGGCAGAGGATGGCTACACCTTC
TRBJ2-2 16 TRBV24-1 TRBD1 NA CATSDQKQGFSGELFF TGTGCCACCAGTGACCAAAAACAGGGGTTCTCCGGGGAGCTGTTTTTT
TRBJ1-1 15 TRBV5-6 NA NA CASSLPRRGSTEAFF TGTGCCAGCAGCTTACCAAGGAGAGGCAGCACTGAAGCTTTCTTT
TRBJ2-5 16 TRBV30 TRBD2 NA CAWSGRGLAGAETQYF TGTGCCTGGAGTGGGAGGGGGCTAGCGGGAGCAGAGACCCAGTACTTC
TRBJ1-2 14 TRBV5-1 NA NA CASSLDNPIDGYTF TGCGCCAGCAGCTTGGACAACCCAATCGATGGCTACACCTTC
TRBJ2-7 16 TRBV9 TRBD2 NA CASSVVASGGLYEQYF TGTGCCAGCAGCGTAGTGGCTAGCGGGGGCCTCTACGAGCAGTACTTC
TRBJ1-1 13 TRBV19 NA NA CASTVPGHYQAFF TGTGCCAGTACCGTCCCCGGACATTATCAAGCTTTCTTT
TRBJ1-2 15 TRBV5-5 NA NA CASSPGHLSNYGYTF TGTGCCAGCAGCCCGGGACACTTGTCGAACTATGGCTACACCTTC
TRBJ2-1 22 TRBV15 TRBD1 NA CATSRDTARGTGAFEIYNEQFF TGTGCCACCAGCAGAGACACCGCACGCGGGACAGGGGCCTTTGAGATTTACAATGAGCAGTTCTTC
TRBJ1-1 13 TRBV30 NA NA CAWSVSRNTEAFF TGTGCCTGGAGTGTTAGCAGGAACACTGAAGCTTTCTTT
TRBJ1-2 16 TRBV5-6 NA few CASSLFRVRSSYGYTF TGTGCCAGCAGCTTGTTCAGGGTTCGGTCGAGCTATGGCTACACCTTC
TRBJ1-1 13 TRBV12-3/TRBV12-4 TRBD1 NA CASSRTGASEAFF TGTGCCAGCAGTCGAACAGGGGCATCTGAAGCTTTCTTT
TRBJ2-7 15 TRBV9 TRBD2 once CASSVAASGRFEQYF TGTGCCAGCAGCGTAGCGGCTAGCGGGAGATTCGAGCAGTACTTC
TRBJ2-7 15 TRBV5-1 TRBD2 NA CASSLLAGGSYEQYF TGCGCCAGCAGCTTACTAGCGGGGGGCTCCTACGAGCAGTACTTC
TRBJ2-3 15 TRBV15 NA once CATSGVLQGNDTQYF TGTGCCACCAGCGGAGTGTTACAGGGTAACGATACGCAGTATTTT
TRBJ1-6 14 TRBV2 NA once CASSGPNRVSPLHF TGTGCCAGCAGTGGACCTAACAGGGTTTCACCCCTCCACTTT
TRBJ1-5 15 TRBV19 NA few CASRGGRNSNQPQHF TGTGCCAGTAGGGGGGGACGGAATAGCAATCAGCCCCAGCATTTT
TRBJ2-7 16 TRBV4-1 TRBD2 NA CASSQPPSSGNYEQYF TGCGCCAGCAGCCAACCCCCGTCTAGCGGGAACTACGAGCAGTACTTC
TRBJ1-3 14 TRBV15 NA NA CATSRGRTGNTIYF TGTGCCACCAGCAGAGGAAGGACAGGAAACACCATATATTTT
TRBJ1-2 15 TRBV25-1 NA NA CASSVIVRTDTFYTF TGTGCCAGCAGTGTAATTGTCAGGACAGACACCTTCTACACCTTC
TRBJ2-1 16 TRBV5-4 NA NA CASSLPRTATYNEQFF TGTGCCAGCAGCTTGCCCCGGACAGCTACCTACAATGAGCAGTTCTTC
TRBJ2-2 17 TRBV19 TRBD2 NA CASSSRLAGDLTGELFF TGTGCCAGTAGTAGCCGACTAGCGGGGGATCTCACCGGGGAGCTGTTTTTT
TRBJ1-5 13 TRBV6-2/TRBV6-3 NA few CASSTLGNQPQHF TGTGCCAGCAGTACTCTCGGCAATCAGCCCCAGCATTTT
TRBJ1-1 16 TRBV5-1 NA NA CASSLQGQGMNTEAFF TGCGCCAGCAGCTTGCAGGGTCAGGGGATGAACACTGAAGCTTTCTTT